This T cell receptor (beta chain) was identified in a study of CD8+ T cells in alopecia areata. V was trimmed by 3 bases and J by 0 bases, leaving 11 bases between them. The CDR3 length is 14 residues. Germline V gene data show CDR1 as SQVTM and CDR2 as ANQGSEA. This clone occurred a few times. This sample's treatment: oral pan-JAK inhibitor, 5-10 mg twice daily. The authors extracted RNA and reverse transcribed it into cDNA as the sequencing template. Here immunoSEQ multiplex PCR was the method, and the copy in TCRdb shows in-frame clones only, minus some. The data show roughly 60,000 clones, about 43% seen once.

This chain links TRBV29-1 with TRBJ2-5; D ambiguous. The sample in question was CD8+ T cells sorted from blood, obtained at approximately week 37, from a patient treated with tofacitinib. This clonotype was obtained from a human donor with alopecia areata. CDR3 DNA: TGCAGCGTTGACGGCCTATTGTACCAAGAGACCCAGTACTTC. This sequence encodes CSVDGLLYQETQYF.